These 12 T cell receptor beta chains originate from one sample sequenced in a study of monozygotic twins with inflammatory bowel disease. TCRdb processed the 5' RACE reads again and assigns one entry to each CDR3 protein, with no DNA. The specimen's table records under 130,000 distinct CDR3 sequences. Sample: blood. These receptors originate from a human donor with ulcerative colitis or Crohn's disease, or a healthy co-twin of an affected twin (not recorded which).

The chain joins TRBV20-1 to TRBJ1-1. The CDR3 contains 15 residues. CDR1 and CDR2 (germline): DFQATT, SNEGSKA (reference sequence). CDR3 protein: CSARVEMGMNTEAFF.

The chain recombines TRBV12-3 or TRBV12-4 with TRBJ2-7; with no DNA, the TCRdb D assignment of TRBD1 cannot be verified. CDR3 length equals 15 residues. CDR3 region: CASTPSGTDFYEQYF.

CDR3 in amino acids: CATSGGTGGFRNIQYF. The gene calls are TRBV24-1 and TRBJ2-4; the D call from TCRdb, TRBD1, cannot be confirmed without DNA. Germline V gene sequence: CDR1 KGHDR, CDR2 SFDVKD. The CDR3 runs to 16 residues.

The CDR3 loop is CASSWGAGPYEQYF. J is TRBJ2-7 and V is TRBV5-1; the TCRdb D gene call, TRBD1, has no DNA to confirm it. CDR1 is SGHRS, CDR2 YFSETQ, per germline. CDR3 length: 14 amino acids.

CDR3 sequence: CASSLLPTQRADTQYF. This sequence joins TRBV27 and TRBJ2-3; TCRdb outputs TRBD1, but without DNA this stays unchecked. Germline V gives CDR1 MNHEY, CDR2 SMNVEV (reference sequence). This CDR3 spans 16 amino acids.

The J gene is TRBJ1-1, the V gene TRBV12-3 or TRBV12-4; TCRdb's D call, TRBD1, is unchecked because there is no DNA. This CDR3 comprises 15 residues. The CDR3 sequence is CASSFRTGMNTEAFF.

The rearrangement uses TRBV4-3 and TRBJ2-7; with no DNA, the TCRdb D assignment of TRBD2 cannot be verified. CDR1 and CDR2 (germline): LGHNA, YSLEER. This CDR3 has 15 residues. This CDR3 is CASSQAAGLNYEQYF.

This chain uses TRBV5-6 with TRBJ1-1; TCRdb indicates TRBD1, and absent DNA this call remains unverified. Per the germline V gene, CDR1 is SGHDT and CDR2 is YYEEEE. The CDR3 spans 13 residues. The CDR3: CASTQGANTEAFF.

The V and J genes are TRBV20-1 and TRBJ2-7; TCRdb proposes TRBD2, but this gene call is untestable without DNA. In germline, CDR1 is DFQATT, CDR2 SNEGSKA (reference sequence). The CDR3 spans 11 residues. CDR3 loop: CSARLAQIYHF.

The CDR3 protein is CASSHGTEYQPQHF. The genes are TRBV7-2 and TRBJ1-5; TCRdb selects TRBD1, and the lack of DNA leaves this call unchecked. In germline, CDR1 is SGHTA, CDR2 FQGNSA. This CDR3 has 14 amino acids. The full variable domain, completed using reference TRBV7-2 and TRBJ1-5, is GAGVSQSPSNKVTEKGKDVELRCDPISGHTALYWYRQSLGQGLEFLIYFQGNSAPDKSGLPSDRFSAERTGGSVSTLTIQRTQQEDSAVYLCASSHGTEYQPQHFGDGTRLSIL.

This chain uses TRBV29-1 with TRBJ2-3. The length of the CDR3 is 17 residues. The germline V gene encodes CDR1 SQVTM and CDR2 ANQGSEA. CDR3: CSVGGEFRGFRTDTQYF.

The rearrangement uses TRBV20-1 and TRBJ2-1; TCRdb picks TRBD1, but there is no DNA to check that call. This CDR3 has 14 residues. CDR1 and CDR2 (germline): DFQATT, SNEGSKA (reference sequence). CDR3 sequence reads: CSALDMASRGEQFF.